One and the same sample provided the 9 T cell receptor beta chains below, sequenced in a study of T cell responses to AZD1222 COVID-19 vaccine. Here immunoSEQ multiplex PCR was the method, and the copy in TCRdb shows in-frame clones only, minus some. Among around 130,000 clones listed, 88% were seen once. Here the sequenced sample was peripheral blood, taken on day 0 of AZD1222 vaccination. All receptors come from an adult in good health.

The genes are TRBV7-9 and TRBJ1-1; D gene unclear. CDR3 length equals 13 residues. V was cut by 1 base and J by 4 bases, with 7 bases left in between. Germline V lookup: CDR1 SEHNR, CDR2 FQNEAQ (reference sequence). As DNA, the CDR3 is TGTGCCAGCAGCTTAGTCGGGAGCACTGAAGCTTTCTTT. Its translation: CASSLVGSTEAFF. The complete variable domain, with remaining parts taken from reference TRBV7-9 and TRBJ1-1, reads DTGVSQNPRHKITKRGQNVTFRCDPISEHNRLYWYRQTLGQGPEFLTYFQNEAQLEKSRLLSDRFSAERPKGSFSTLEIQRTEQGDSAMYLCASSLVGSTEAFFGQGTRLTVV.

This chain connects TRBV7-2 to TRBJ2-7; 7 bases align to TRBD2. The V gene end was trimmed by 3 bases and the J gene end by 3 bases; junction bases not matched to a gene: 14. Germline V gene sequence: CDR1 SGHTA, CDR2 FQGNSA. This CDR3 spans 17 amino acids. CDR3 in DNA: TGTGCCAGCAGCTTCGGGACTACCCGTGCTCAAGTCTACGAGCAGTACTTC. Translating gives CASSFGTTRAQVYEQYF.

The chain joins TRBV29-1 to TRBJ1-1; the D is unclear. Between the trimmed V and J ends, which lost 7 bases and 2 bases, there was a span of 14 bases. This CDR3 spans 13 amino acids. Germline lookup yields CDR1 SQVTM and CDR2 ANQGSEA. The CDR3 coding sequence is TGCAGCGCCGAAGGCGCAGCAAACACTGAAGCTTTCTTT. Translated: CSAEGAANTEAFF. Complete variable domain (other parts from reference TRBV29-1 and TRBJ1-1): SAVISQKPSRDICQRGTSLTIQCQVDSQVTMMFWYRQQPGQSLTLIATANQGSEATYESGFVIDKFPISRPNLTFSTLTVSNMSPEDSSIYLCSAEGAANTEAFFGQGTRLTVV.

V is TRBV5-8 and J is TRBJ2-1; D not resolved. The germline CDR1 and CDR2 sequences are SGHTS and YDEGEE. V was cut by 0 bases and J by 4 bases, with 8 bases left in between. The CDR3 is made up of 14 amino acids. For the CDR3, the DNA is TGTGCCAGCAGCTTGGTAGTCAAATACAATGAGCAGTTCTTC. Its translation is CASSLVVKYNEQFF.

The chain uses TRBV6-2 or TRBV6-3 and TRBJ2-7; tentative D call: TRBD2 (6 bases). V lost 4 bases and J 3 bases, leaving 10 bases between the germline ends. The CDR3 consists of 13 residues. Looked up from germline, CDR1 is MNHEY and CDR2 is SVGEGT. CDR3 bases: TGTGCCAGCAGTTCTCAAGCGGGCTACGAGCAGTACTTC. It specifies CASSSQAGYEQYF.

This chain connects TRBV7-2 to TRBJ1-5; TRBD1 is a possible D gene (5 bases). Germline assignment: CDR1 SGHTA and CDR2 FQGNSA. Trimming stripped 5 bases from V and 3 bases from J, with 11 bases between. CDR3 length: 14 amino acids. CDR3 bases: TGTGCCAGCAGCCCGACAGCTCCCAATCAGCCCCAGCATTTT. This gives the protein CASSPTAPNQPQHF.

J is TRBJ2-5 and V is TRBV11-3; D not resolved. CDR1 and CDR2 (germline): SGHNT, YENEEA. Trimming cost V 1 base and J 2 bases, with 11 bases left between them. The CDR3 is 15 residues long. The DNA of the CDR3 is TGTGCCAGCAGCTTAGCTAGTACCAAACAAGAGACCCAGTACTTC. Translating gives CASSLASTKQETQYF.

The V gene is TRBV2, the J gene TRBJ1-5, with a tentative D call TRBD1 (5 bases). Germline-derived CDR1 and CDR2 are SNHLY and FYNNEI. Deletions cut 8 bases from V and 0 bases from J, with 8 bases between. The CDR3 totals 13 residues. The chain's CDR3 is CASVTDSNQPQHF. CDR3 coding DNA: TGTGCCAGCGTGACAGATAGCAATCAGCCCCAGCATTTT.

This sequence joins TRBV5-1 and TRBJ2-1; 11 bases line up with TRBD2. Looked up from germline, CDR1 is SGHRS and CDR2 is YFSETQ. V was pared by 2 bases and J by 4 bases, with 5 bases of the junction left unmatched. The CDR3 runs 16 residues. The CDR3 loop is CASSFHTSGGYNEQFF. The CDR3 DNA is TGCGCCAGCAGCTTCCATACTAGCGGGGGTTACAATGAGCAGTTCTTC.